Detailed here is one T cell receptor beta chain. Its target antigen remains unknown. No much larger clonotype is one base removed from it; base qualities were not supplied. V trim: 6 bases; J trim: 3 bases; unmatched bases: 6. The germline V gene gives CDR1 as MNHEY and CDR2 as SVGAGI. The CDR3, cysteine through phenylalanine, is 14 amino acids long. Only the CDR3 region is kept as DNA, spanning 42 bases read in frame from base 1. The data derive from a study of blood T cell repertoires in COVID-19 (TCRdb year 2020). General notes on the study: The collaborator samples originated in the United States, Italy and Spain and spanned the acute and convalescent phases of COVID-19. The material from the prospective study consisted of cDNA or gDNA derived from T cells, B-cell-depleted T cells, or PBMCs. The dataset comprised deeply sampled blood TCRbeta repertoires from subjects exposed to, actively infected with, or recovered from COVID-19. A freely available public database, intended as a resource for researchers studying the immune response to SARS-CoV-2, is where the repertoires were released. The samples were drawn from two sources: the first 160 participants of the ongoing ImmuneRACE study, and about 1,300 subjects contributed by 6 global collaborators. Nearly every sample came with metadata listing a de-identified subject ID, COVID-19 status, age in years and sex. Where HLA class I and class II types were available, the types were taken from metadata supplied by the sample provider, not from assay-based typing. Broader findings and caveats from the paper: How much clinical and demographic metadata was included differed by source and by participant, and the metadata was provided uncurated.

Collaborating institutions collected whole blood in K2EDTA tubes following their own protocols. For TCRbeta analysis, collaborator samples were shipped as frozen whole blood, as isolated PBMCs, or as DNA extracted from either sample type. TCRbeta CDR3 regions were amplified from genomic DNA using the immunoSEQ Assay, a bias-controlled multiplex PCR. Per the source publication's procedure: The number of nucleated cells in each sample was estimated by amplification of reference gene primers within the assay. To quantify the absolute abundance of each unique TCRbeta CDR3 rearrangement, sequence reads were collapsed and filtered. Productive Simpson clonality was computed per sample as the square root of Simpson's diversity index over productive rearrangements. Imported from immuneACCESS, the table was reduced by TCRdb to in-frame sequences with V and J called. These copies leave out some clones; in studies compared against another copy, an unresolved V gene accounts for under half, and the cause of the remainder is not known. V, J and clone size reflect that table, while D and trimming were determined from the DNA. Present in this sample are about 150,000 clones, over 60% of which were seen just once. The ten largest clonotypes hold 1.5% to 2% of the sample.

The chain uses TRBV6-5 and TRBJ2-7, with 9 junctional bases fitting TRBD1. This clonotype was sampled from an elderly man with acute or convalescent COVID-19. Material: peripheral blood. The DNA reads as follows: TGTGCCAGCAGGGGGACAGGGACAATCTACGAGCAGTACTTC. Its protein is CASRGTGTIYEQYF.